This is a list of T cell receptor beta chains from one sample in a study of cytomegalovirus exposure and HLA in healthy donors. TCRdb keeps only in-frame clones here, not all; method: immunoSEQ multiplex PCR. This table holds about 110,000 clones, about 85% found once. Sequenced: PBMCs. The origin of the receptors is a woman aged 18-29 years in good health and CMV-seropositive. The CDR3 runs from the conserved cysteine through the conserved F or W. The order of the fields is V gene, clone size, D gene, J gene, CDR3 DNA, CDR3 protein. D genes are given only for firm matches. Clone sizes are given selectively: once, few, many, or a class where the clone is expanded.

v_gene: TRBV2; abundance: -; d_gene: TRBD2; j_gene: TRBJ2-5; CDR3nt: TGTGCCAGTATCCGGGGGGGTCTCGGCCAGACCCAGTACTTC; CDR3aa: CASIRGGLGQTQYF
v_gene: TRBV4-2; abundance: -; d_gene: -; j_gene: TRBJ2-2; CDR3nt: TGTGCCAGCAGCCAAGGGTTAGGGGACACCGGGGAGCTGTTTTTT; CDR3aa: CASSQGLGDTGELFF
v_gene: TRBV5-4; abundance: -; d_gene: -; j_gene: TRBJ2-7; CDR3nt: TGTGCCAGCAGCCCCGTAGCCAGGGGCTCCTACGAGCAGTACTTC; CDR3aa: CASSPVARGSYEQYF
v_gene: TRBV27; abundance: -; d_gene: -; j_gene: TRBJ1-2; CDR3nt: TGTGCCAGCAGTCCCCGGGAGAGGGGCTATGGCTACACCTTC; CDR3aa: CASSPRERGYGYTF
v_gene: TRBV6-5; abundance: -; d_gene: -; j_gene: TRBJ2-1; CDR3nt: TGTGCCAGCAGCCCCCGGGGGGCGGCCTACAATGAGCAGTTCTTC; CDR3aa: CASSPRGAAYNEQFF
v_gene: TRBV6-5; abundance: -; d_gene: -; j_gene: TRBJ2-3; CDR3nt: TGTGCCAGCCGCCGGGATAACAAGGCAGATACGCAGTATTTT; CDR3aa: CASRRDNKADTQYF
v_gene: TRBV1; abundance: -; d_gene: -; j_gene: TRBJ1-2; CDR3nt: TGCACCAGCAGCACTCAACGCGACAGGGGTACTGGCTACACCTTC; CDR3aa: CTSSTQRDRGTGYTF
v_gene: TRBV6-1; abundance: -; d_gene: -; j_gene: TRBJ1-6; CDR3nt: TGTGCCAGCAGTGTGGTGAGACAAGGTGATTCACCCCTCCACTTT; CDR3aa: CASSVVRQGDSPLHF
v_gene: TRBV6-5; abundance: -; d_gene: -; j_gene: TRBJ1-3; CDR3nt: TGTGCCAGCAGTTACTCGTTCCAGGGCTCTGGAAACACCATATATTTT; CDR3aa: CASSYSFQGSGNTIYF
v_gene: TRBV5-4; abundance: -; d_gene: TRBD1; j_gene: TRBJ2-1; CDR3nt: TGTGCCAGCAGCGGGGGAAGGGGGCGCCTTGAGCAGTTCTTC; CDR3aa: CASSGGRGRLEQFF
v_gene: TRBV5-5; abundance: -; d_gene: TRBD1; j_gene: TRBJ2-7; CDR3nt: TGTGCCAGCAGCTTCGACAGGGGGCTTTACCTTTACGAGCAGTACTTC; CDR3aa: CASSFDRGLYLYEQYF
v_gene: TRBV7-9; abundance: once; d_gene: TRBD1; j_gene: TRBJ1-5; CDR3nt: TGTGCCAGCAGCTCCTCAGGGGGCTTTGGCAATCAGCCCCAGCATTTT; CDR3aa: CASSSSGGFGNQPQHF
v_gene: TRBV6-5; abundance: -; d_gene: -; j_gene: TRBJ2-5; CDR3nt: TGTGCCAGCAGTTGGGGGCCCCAAGAGACCCAGTACTTC; CDR3aa: CASSWGPQETQYF
v_gene: TRBV14; abundance: -; d_gene: TRBD2; j_gene: TRBJ2-7; CDR3nt: TGTGCCAGCAGCCAAGCGGCGGGTGGCGGGGGAAGCTCCTACGAGCAGTACTTC; CDR3aa: CASSQAAGGGGSSYEQYF
v_gene: TRBV2; abundance: -; d_gene: -; j_gene: TRBJ2-3; CDR3nt: TGTGCCAGCAGTGAGTGGCAGGCTAGCACAGATACGCAGTATTTT; CDR3aa: CASSEWQASTDTQYF
v_gene: TRBV9; abundance: -; d_gene: TRBD2; j_gene: TRBJ2-7; CDR3nt: TGTGCCAGCAGCGTATCAACTAGCGGATTCTCCTACGAGCAGTACTTC; CDR3aa: CASSVSTSGFSYEQYF
v_gene: TRBV7-9; abundance: -; d_gene: TRBD2; j_gene: TRBJ2-1; CDR3nt: TGTGCCAGCAGCTTAGGACTAGCGGGAAGGAATGAGCAGTTCTTC; CDR3aa: CASSLGLAGRNEQFF
v_gene: TRBV2; abundance: -; d_gene: -; j_gene: TRBJ1-6; CDR3nt: TGTGCCAGCAGGCAGACACCGAATCCCTATAATTCACCCCTCCACTTT; CDR3aa: CASRQTPNPYNSPLHF
v_gene: TRBV14; abundance: once; d_gene: -; j_gene: TRBJ1-5; CDR3nt: TGTGCCAGCAGCCAACGGCACGGGGGGCCCCAGCATTTT; CDR3aa: CASSQRHGGPQHF
v_gene: TRBV29-1; abundance: -; d_gene: TRBD1; j_gene: TRBJ1-5; CDR3nt: TGCAGCGTTGGGGATGACAGGGGTCAGCCCCAGCATTTT; CDR3aa: CSVGDDRGQPQHF
v_gene: TRBV13; abundance: -; d_gene: TRBD1; j_gene: TRBJ2-6; CDR3nt: TGTGCCAGCACCCTACAGGGGAAAACTGGGGCCAACGTCCTGACTTTC; CDR3aa: CASTLQGKTGANVLTF
v_gene: TRBV7-2; abundance: -; d_gene: -; j_gene: TRBJ1-4; CDR3nt: TGTGCCAGCAGCTTAGACCCGGATGAAAAACTGTTTTTT; CDR3aa: CASSLDPDEKLFF
v_gene: TRBV15; abundance: -; d_gene: -; j_gene: TRBJ1-2; CDR3nt: TGTGCCACCTCTACCGCTGCTAACTATGGCTACACCTTC; CDR3aa: CATSTAANYGYTF
v_gene: TRBV28; abundance: -; d_gene: -; j_gene: TRBJ2-7; CDR3nt: TGTGCCAGCAGTTTAAGTAGCGTCCTCACCTACGAGCAGTACTTC; CDR3aa: CASSLSSVLTYEQYF
v_gene: TRBV11-3; abundance: -; d_gene: TRBD1; j_gene: TRBJ1-1; CDR3nt: TGTGCCAGCGGACAGGGGGGGGCTGAAGCTTTCTTT; CDR3aa: CASGQGGAEAFF
v_gene: TRBV6-5; abundance: once; d_gene: TRBD2; j_gene: TRBJ2-1; CDR3nt: TGTGCCAGCAGTTCTAGCGGGGGGGCCTACAATGAGCAGTTCTTC; CDR3aa: CASSSSGGAYNEQFF
v_gene: TRBV4-1; abundance: -; d_gene: -; j_gene: TRBJ2-7; CDR3nt: TGCGCCAGCAGCTTCAAGGCCGGGGAAAGGTCCTACGAGCAGTACTTC; CDR3aa: CASSFKAGERSYEQYF
v_gene: TRBV12-5; abundance: -; d_gene: -; j_gene: TRBJ2-1; CDR3nt: TGTGCTAGTGGTTTGGACAGGGCCTCCTCCCCCCCCGAGTTCTTC; CDR3aa: CASGLDRASSPPEFF
v_gene: TRBV6-5; abundance: -; d_gene: TRBD1; j_gene: TRBJ1-1; CDR3nt: TGTGCCAGCAGTGGGACAGGGCGCATGAACACTGAAGCTTTCTTT; CDR3aa: CASSGTGRMNTEAFF
v_gene: TRBV5-1; abundance: -; d_gene: TRBD1; j_gene: TRBJ1-5; CDR3nt: TGCGCCAGCAGCTTGATGCAGGGGGGTCAGCCCCAGCATTTT; CDR3aa: CASSLMQGGQPQHF
v_gene: TRBV18; abundance: -; d_gene: TRBD2; j_gene: TRBJ2-1; CDR3nt: TGTGCCAGCTCAGACCGGGAGGCCGAGGTAAACAATGAGCAGTTCTTC; CDR3aa: CASSDREAEVNNEQFF
v_gene: TRBV6-1; abundance: -; d_gene: -; j_gene: TRBJ1-5; CDR3nt: TGTGCCAGCAGTGATACAGGGCAGGTCGATCAGCCCCAGCATTTT; CDR3aa: CASSDTGQVDQPQHF
v_gene: TRBV19; abundance: -; d_gene: -; j_gene: TRBJ2-3; CDR3nt: TGTGCCAGTACCTTTAGCAGAAGCACAGATACGCAGTATTTT; CDR3aa: CASTFSRSTDTQYF
v_gene: TRBV5-1; abundance: -; d_gene: TRBD2; j_gene: TRBJ2-2; CDR3nt: TGCGCCAGCAGCTCGGAACGGGGACTAGCGGGAAAAAAGTCCGGGGAGCTGTTTTTT; CDR3aa: CASSSERGLAGKKSGELFF
v_gene: TRBV28; abundance: few; d_gene: TRBD1; j_gene: TRBJ1-2; CDR3nt: TGTGCCAGCAGTCTACTACAGGGGCTCAACTATGGCTACACCTTC; CDR3aa: CASSLLQGLNYGYTF
v_gene: TRBV5-4; abundance: -; d_gene: TRBD1; j_gene: TRBJ2-6; CDR3nt: TGTGCCAGCAGCTTAACCTCCCTCTTCAGGGGGACCGGGGCCAACGTCCTGACTTTC; CDR3aa: CASSLTSLFRGTGANVLTF
v_gene: TRBV27; abundance: -; d_gene: TRBD1; j_gene: TRBJ1-4; CDR3nt: TGTGCCAGCAGTCCGACAGGGGCTAATGAAAAACTGTTTTTT; CDR3aa: CASSPTGANEKLFF
v_gene: TRBV2; abundance: once; d_gene: -; j_gene: TRBJ1-1; CDR3nt: TGTGCCAGCAGTGACGGGGGAAACACTGAAGCTTTCTTT; CDR3aa: CASSDGGNTEAFF
v_gene: TRBV14; abundance: -; d_gene: -; j_gene: TRBJ1-1; CDR3nt: TGTGCCAGCAGCCAAGATCCCCAAATGAACACTGAAGCTTTCTTT; CDR3aa: CASSQDPQMNTEAFF
v_gene: TRBV5-6; abundance: -; d_gene: TRBD1; j_gene: TRBJ1-1; CDR3nt: TGTGCCAGCAGCCCGGACAGGGGTAGGTTGAACACTGAAGCTTTCTTT; CDR3aa: CASSPDRGRLNTEAFF
v_gene: TRBV13; abundance: -; d_gene: -; j_gene: TRBJ1-4; CDR3nt: TGTGCCAGCAGCTCTGACAGACTGGAAAAACTGTTTTTT; CDR3aa: CASSSDRLEKLFF
v_gene: TRBV19; abundance: -; d_gene: TRBD2; j_gene: TRBJ2-2; CDR3nt: TGTGCCAGTACCATCGGGGGGATGGGGAACACCGGGGAGCTGTTTTTT; CDR3aa: CASTIGGMGNTGELFF
v_gene: TRBV6-5; abundance: -; d_gene: TRBD1; j_gene: TRBJ2-1; CDR3nt: TGTGCCAGCACGCGGGACAGGGTTTTGAATGAGCAGTTCTTC; CDR3aa: CASTRDRVLNEQFF
v_gene: TRBV29-1; abundance: -; d_gene: TRBD1; j_gene: TRBJ1-3; CDR3nt: TGCAGCGTTGAAGATGGACAGGGGCCCTCTGGAAACACCATATATTTT; CDR3aa: CSVEDGQGPSGNTIYF
v_gene: TRBV5-8; abundance: -; d_gene: TRBD2; j_gene: TRBJ2-1; CDR3nt: TGTGCCAGCAGCTTGAGAAGCGGGAGCCCCAATGAGCAGTTCTTC; CDR3aa: CASSLRSGSPNEQFF
v_gene: TRBV25-1; abundance: -; d_gene: -; j_gene: TRBJ2-2; CDR3nt: TGTGCCAGCAGGGATCCGTTCAGGGACACCGGGGAGCTGTTTTTT; CDR3aa: CASRDPFRDTGELFF